Each of the 9 T cell receptor beta chains below was sequenced from the same sample in a study of blood T cell repertoires in COVID-19. The repertoire was sequenced with immunoSEQ multiplex PCR; TCRdb's copy has only in-frame clones and lacks some. The repertoire holds under 350,000 clones, with 83% as singletons. Sequenced: peripheral blood. These TCRs come from a woman aged 45-60 years who had recovered from COVID-19.

This clone has ten or more counts. This chain uses TRBV7-2 with TRBJ2-5, with 7 positions matching TRBD1. Germline V lookup: CDR1 SGHTA, CDR2 FQGNSA. V dropped 7 bases and J dropped 5; count of bases not matched to a gene: 4. The CDR3 loop spans 12 amino acids. This chain's CDR3 is CASKGAGETQYF. DNA of the CDR3: TGTGCCAGCAAGGGGGCGGGTGAGACCCAGTACTTC.

The chain uses TRBV28 and TRBJ1-1; 9 bases line up with TRBD1. Germline CDR1 is MDHEN and CDR2 is SYDVKM. This CDR3 is built from 17 residues. V gave up 5 bases and J gave up 3 bases; unmatched junction bases: 13. This chain's CDR3 is CASSLPRPGTGHTEAFF. The DNA of the CDR3 is TGTGCCAGCAGTCTTCCCCGTCCCGGGACAGGGCACACTGAAGCTTTCTTT.

The CDR3, as DNA: TGTGCCAGCTCACCACCTGGGCAGACAATAGCCAAAAACATTCAGTACTTC. It codes for CASSPPGQTIAKNIQYF. The J gene is TRBJ2-4, the V gene TRBV18; D is ambiguous. Germline CDR1 reads KGHSH; CDR2 reads LQKENI. V was trimmed by 0 bases and J by 0 bases, leaving 12 bases between them. CDR3 length equals 17 residues.

The chain links TRBV2 to TRBJ1-5, with D perhaps TRBD1 (6 bases). Germline V gives CDR1 SNHLY, CDR2 FYNNEI. V was pared by 7 bases and J by 11 bases, with 18 bases between. The CDR3 loop spans 13 amino acids. CDR3 sequence (DNA): TGTGCCAGCACACTACAGGGAGTCTCGTCCCAGCATTTT. Translating gives CASTLQGVSSQHF.

CDR3 in amino acids: CAISEVSAGGVNGYTF. CDR3 coding DNA: TGTGCCATCAGTGAGGTCTCTGCCGGAGGGGTGAATGGCTACACCTTC. The V and J genes are TRBV10-3 and TRBJ1-2; tentative D call: TRBD1 (5 bases). Germline V CDR1 and CDR2: ENHRY, SYGVKD. This CDR3 is built from 16 residues. The V end was cut by 2 bases, the J end by 6 bases, with 19 bases between.

The chain employs TRBV19 and TRBJ2-3, with 9 bases identical to TRBD2. The CDR3 extends over 15 amino acids. Germline loops: CDR1 LNHDA, CDR2 SQIVND (reference sequence). V was pared by 7 bases and J by 4 bases, with 9 bases of the junction left unmatched. The CDR3 DNA sequence: TGTGCCAGTACTCGGGGTAGCGGGAGTGCAGATACGCAGTATTTT. As protein: CASTRGSGSADTQYF. Together with reference TRBV19 and TRBJ2-3, the CDR3 gives the full variable domain: DGGITQSPKYLFRKEGQNVTLSCEQNLNHDAMYWYRQDPGQGLRLIYYSQIVNDFQKGDIAEGYSVSREKKESFPLTVTSAQKNPTAFYLCASTRGSGSADTQYFGPGTRLTVL.

This chain uses TRBV5-1 with TRBJ1-5, with TRBD1 as a possible D gene (6 bases). The germline gives CDR1 SGHRS, CDR2 YFSETQ. This CDR3 is built from 14 residues. Trimming pared 5 bases from V and 9 bases from J, leaving 18 bases between. CDR3 coding DNA: TGCGCCAGCAGTAAGGACAGCGCAGTGGTGCCCCAGCATTTT. It encodes CASSKDSAVVPQHF.

The genes are TRBV6-5 and TRBJ2-1; TRBD2 aligns across 9 bases. The CDR3 covers 13 residues. The V gene end was trimmed by 7 bases and the J gene end by 12 bases; junction bases not matched to a gene: 10. Germline assignment: CDR1 MNHEY and CDR2 SVGAGI. The CDR3 loop is CASKVAGDRGQFF. CDR3 DNA: TGTGCCAGCAAAGTAGCGGGGGACCGGGGGCAGTTCTTC.

The CDR3, as DNA: TGTGCCAGCAGCTTAGCCCTAGCGGGGAGCACAGATACGCAGTATTTT. Translated, it gives CASSLALAGSTDTQYF. The V gene is TRBV7-2, the J gene TRBJ2-3; TRBD2 matches at 9 bases. Per germline, CDR1 SGHTA and CDR2 FQGNSA. With 0 bases clipped from V and 0 bases from J, the junction kept 1 base outside the gene matches. The CDR3 extends over 16 amino acids.